The 26 T cell receptor beta chains in this list originate from one sample, sequenced in a study of T cell repertoires in cytomegalovirus infection. TCRdb itself ran the reads through MiXCR, one entry per CDR3 protein. Of about 130,000 distinct CDR3 sequences in the sample, roughly a quarter are singletons; the top ten hold 30% to 35%. Antigen specificity for these receptors is unknown. Sequencing was carried out using PBMCs, sequenced either directly or after in vitro stimulation (not recorded which). The source is a human donor in good health (CMV status not recorded). Some clones in this sample may be carry-over from other donors' samples.

This clonotype was found many times. The chain employs TRBV7-2 and TRBJ1-2, with D perhaps matching TRBD1 (5 bases). CDR1 SGHTA and CDR2 FQGNSA come from the germline V gene. V gave up 4 bases and J gave up 4 bases, with 7 bases separating them. The CDR3 sequence is 12 residues long. CDR3 nucleotide sequence: TGTGCCAGCAGCTCCGGGGGCTATGGCTACACCTTC. It yields the protein CASSSGGYGYTF.

The genes are TRBV29-1 and TRBJ2-1; D gene unclear. Germline V gene data show CDR1 as SQVTM and CDR2 as ANQGSEA. The CDR3 contains 8 residues. CDR3 bases: TGCAACGGTGATGAGCAGTTCTTC. The encoded protein is CNGDEQFF.

This clonotype turned up a few times. The V call is TRBV5-8, the J call TRBJ2-1; D unresolved. Between the trimmed V and J ends, which lost 2 bases and 1 base, there was a span of 10 bases. Looked up from germline, CDR1 is SGHTS and CDR2 is YDEGEE. The CDR3 has 15 amino acids. CDR3 residues: CASSLSADSYNEQFF. CDR3 in DNA: TGTGCCAGCAGCTTATCGGCGGATTCCTACAATGAGCAGTTCTTC.

J is TRBJ1-2 and V is TRBV29-1, with 11 bases matching TRBD1. The CDR3 is 12 residues long. With V trimmed by 7 bases and J by 8 bases, 6 bases remained unmatched. Germline lookup yields CDR1 SQVTM and CDR2 ANQGSEA. CDR3 DNA sequence: TGCAGCGACGGACAGGGGGCGCGAGGCTACACCTTC. It specifies CSDGQGARGYTF.

V usage is TRBV19 and J usage is TRBJ1-2; D ambiguous. Trimming shortened V by 4 bases and J by 0 bases, and 12 bases separated the two germline ends. The CDR3 consists of 15 residues. The germline V gene encodes CDR1 LNHDA and CDR2 SQIVND (reference sequence). Here the CDR3 reads CASSTSVLANYGYTF. The CDR3 nucleotides are TGTGCCAGTAGTACCTCGGTCCTTGCTAACTATGGCTACACCTTC.

This chain joins TRBV20-1 and TRBJ2-5; no firm D call. This CDR3 is built from 13 residues. CDR1 and CDR2 from the germline V gene are DFQATT and SNEGSKA (reference sequence). Trimming took 3 bases from V and 2 from J, leaving 10 bases between them. The DNA of the CDR3 is TGCAGTGCTAGTTGGGCAGCTCAAGAGACCCAGTACTTC. Protein: CSASWAAQETQYF.

The gene calls are TRBV11-2 and TRBJ1-1; 7 nucleotides align to TRBD1. The CDR3 is 14 amino acids. V trimming: 1 base; J trimming: 3 bases; junction bases outside the gene matches: 2. Germline-derived CDR1 and CDR2 are SGHAT and FQNNGV. The CDR3 reads CASSLAQGDTEAFF. In DNA, the CDR3 is TGTGCCAGCAGCTTAGCTCAGGGGGACACTGAAGCTTTCTTT.

This clonotype showed up many times. The chain combines TRBV7-2 with TRBJ1-6; weak D call: TRBD1 (5 bases). With 1 base removed from V and 5 bases from J, the gap between germline ends came to 9 bases. Germline assignment: CDR1 SGHTA and CDR2 FQGNSA. There are 15 residues in the CDR3. The CDR3 bases are TGTGCCAGCAGCTTAGGACGGGGGGATAATTCACCCCTCCACTTT. Translation: CASSLGRGDNSPLHF.

The genes are TRBV11-3 and TRBJ2-7; D gene uncertain. The germline V gene has CDR1 SGHNT and CDR2 YENEEA. This CDR3 is built from 14 residues. Trimming stripped 5 bases from V and 3 bases from J, with 14 bases between. The CDR3 DNA reads as TGTGCCAGCAGCCCGTCCGGAGCGCGCTACGAGCAGTACGTC. It codes for CASSPSGARYEQYV.

This clonotype was counted ten times or more. One end of the junction does not line up with germline, which may come from a read error. This chain joins TRBV6-1 and TRBJ2-1; D call uncertain. This CDR3 comprises 15 residues. From germline, CDR1 is MNHNS and CDR2 SASEGT. The CDR3 region is CASREGSRSYNEQFF. Here the CDR3 DNA reads TGTGCCAGCAGGGAAGGGTCCCGCTCCTACAATGAGCAGTTCTTC.

This clonotype was observed many times. The chain combines TRBV7-9 with TRBJ1-5; 8 nucleotides line up with TRBD1. The V gene's germline CDR1 is SEHNR and CDR2 FQNEAQ (reference sequence). The J segment lost 6 bases and the V segment lost 5 bases, leaving 3 bases of the junction unmatched. CDR3 length: 13 residues. Here the CDR3 DNA reads TGTGCCAGCAGCCCTCAGGGGGCTCAGCCCCAGCATTTT. Residues: CASSPQGAQPQHF. Based on the CDR3 plus reference TRBV7-9 and TRBJ1-5, the full variable domain is DTGVSQNPRHKITKRGQNVTFRCDPISEHNRLYWYRQTLGQGPEFLTYFQNEAQLEKSRLLSDRFSAERPKGSFSTLEIQRTEQGDSAMYLCASSPQGAQPQHFGDGTRLSIL.

By its share, this clonotype is medium-sized. CDR3 protein: CSAIPENSYEQYF. CDR3 DNA sequence: TGCAGTGCTATCCCTGAAAATTCCTACGAGCAGTACTTC. The rearrangement uses TRBV20-1 and TRBJ2-7; D ambiguous. V lost 4 bases, J lost 1 base, and 11 bases lay in between. Germline V lookup: CDR1 DFQATT, CDR2 SNEGSKA (reference sequence). This CDR3 is 13 amino acids long.

This sequence joins TRBV4-2 and TRBJ2-3, with TRBD2 matching over 8 bases. Trimming removed 1 base from V and 3 bases from J; junction bases left unmatched: 6. This CDR3 has 16 amino acids. CDR1 LGHNA and CDR2 YNFKEQ come from the germline V gene. This CDR3 is CASSQAGLVGTDTQYF. The DNA for the CDR3 is TGTGCCAGCAGCCAAGCGGGACTAGTGGGGACAGATACGCAGTATTTT.

The chain combines TRBV28 with TRBJ1-1, with TRBD1 as a possible D gene (5 bases). Germline assignment: CDR1 MDHEN and CDR2 SYDVKM. The CDR3 contains 15 residues. Trimming took 5 bases from V and 7 from J, leaving 20 bases between them. CDR3 protein: CASSTSGAGIDEAFF. CDR3 bases: TGTGCCAGCAGTACCTCTGGGGCCGGGATCGATGAAGCTTTCTTT.

The chain employs TRBV3-1 and TRBJ2-5; D remains unclear. CDR3 length: 13 residues. Trimming took off 1 base at V and 5 bases at J, with 8 bases between the two ends. CDR1 and CDR2 from the germline V gene are LGHDT and YNNKEL (reference sequence). In nucleotides, the CDR3 is TGTGCCAGCAGCCAAGGCCGGCGGGAGACCCAGTACTTC. Encoded protein: CASSQGRRETQYF.

This clonotype was counted at least ten times. The rearrangement links TRBV6-4 to TRBJ2-1; TRBD2 aligns across 11 bases. The CDR3 totals 15 residues. The V segment lost 6 bases and the J segment 5 bases; nucleotides outside the gene matches: 6. Germline V gives CDR1 MRHNA, CDR2 SNTAGT. The CDR3 DNA follows: TGTGCCAGCAGCCAAACTAGCGGGGGCAACAATGAGCAGTTCTTC. Amino acid sequence: CASSQTSGGNNEQFF.

The chain combines TRBV18 with TRBJ2-1; D is uncertain. The CDR3 length is 13 residues. V dropped 0 bases and J dropped 4 bases, with 4 bases sitting between them. CDR1 and CDR2 (germline): KGHSH, LQKENI. CDR3 region: CASSPPVYNEQFF. The CDR3 DNA is TGTGCCAGCTCACCACCGGTATACAATGAGCAGTTCTTC.

V is TRBV11-2 and J is TRBJ2-7; D is unclear. Germline V gene lookup returns CDR1 SGHAT and CDR2 FQNNGV. Trimming pared 0 bases from V and 0 bases from J, leaving 6 bases between. This CDR3 region has 14 residues. This CDR3 reads CASSLDPSSYEQYF. The CDR3 nucleotides read TGTGCCAGCAGCTTAGATCCAAGCTCCTACGAGCAGTACTTC.

This clonotype was seen only a few times. The chain joins TRBV29-1 to TRBJ1-2; D is perhaps TRBD1 (5 bases). CDR3 length: 13 amino acids. CDR1 is SQVTM, CDR2 ANQGSEA, per germline. The V end lost 6 bases, the J end lost 0 bases, and 11 bases lay between the germline ends. The CDR3 region has the DNA TGCAGCGTGGGGACGGCTGCTAACTATGGCTACACCTTC. Translated, it gives CSVGTAANYGYTF.

This clonotype showed up just a few times. The chain uses TRBV6-5 and TRBJ2-2; weak D call: TRBD2 (5 bases). There are 18 residues in the CDR3. Trimming cost V 2 bases and J 4 bases, with 20 bases left between them. Germline CDR1 is MNHEY and CDR2 is SVGAGI. The CDR3 nucleotides are TGTGCCAGCAGTTACGAGGGTTCGCGGCCGGCCGCCACCGGGGAGCTGTTTTTT. Translated: CASSYEGSRPAATGELFF.

Only a few counts were recorded for this clonotype. V is TRBV11-2 and J is TRBJ2-1; a possible D gene is TRBD2 (6 bases). The CDR3 length is 14 residues. V was trimmed by 3 bases and J by 9 bases, leaving 15 bases between them. Germline values: CDR1 SGHAT, CDR2 FQNNGV. CDR3: CASSFEGRGSEQFF. In DNA form, the CDR3 reads TGTGCCAGCAGCTTTGAGGGGCGGGGTAGTGAGCAGTTCTTC. Supplemented by reference TRBV11-2 and TRBJ2-1, the full variable domain reads EAGVAQSPRYKIIEKRQSVAFWCNPISGHATLYWYQQILGQGPKLLIQFQNNGVVDDSQLPKDRFSAERLKGVDSTLKIQPAKLEDSAVYLCASSFEGRGSEQFFGPGTRLTVL.

In its sample, this clonotype was seen many times. DNA for the CDR3: TGTGCCAGCAGCTCTAGGACAGATCAATCTGGGGCCAACGTCCTGACTTTC. Protein: CASSSRTDQSGANVLTF. This rearrangement joins TRBV5-4 to TRBJ2-6, with a weak D call TRBD1 (6 bases). From germline, CDR1 is SGHNT and CDR2 YYREEE (reference sequence). Trimming shortened V by 3 bases and J by 1 base, and 14 bases separated the two germline ends. The CDR3 is made up of 17 amino acids. The variable domain in full, with the rest retrieved from reference TRBV5-4 and TRBJ2-6, is ETGVTQSPTHLIKTRGQQVTLRCSSQSGHNTVSWYQQALGQGPQFIFQYYREEENGRGNFPPRFSGLQFPNYSSELNVNALELDDSALYLCASSSRTDQSGANVLTFGAGSRLTVL.

There are a few counts of this clonotype. The V call is TRBV11-1, the J call TRBJ2-3, with D tentatively TRBD1 (5 bases). CDR1 and CDR2 from the germline V gene are SGHAT and FQDESV (reference sequence). The CDR3 is 14 residues long. Trimming took off 5 bases at V and 0 bases at J, with 9 bases between the two ends. The CDR3 region is CASSTGYSTDTQYF. Here the CDR3 DNA reads TGTGCCAGCAGCACAGGATATAGCACAGATACGCAGTATTTT.

This clonotype was recorded once. The chain combines TRBV30 with TRBJ2-1; D possibly corresponds to TRBD1 (5 bases). Germline values: CDR1 GTSNPN, CDR2 SVGIG (reference sequence). Trimming removed 3 bases at V and 5 bases at J, with 8 bases between. The CDR3 covers 12 residues. This CDR3 is CAWRTEDNEQFF. Here the CDR3 DNA reads TGTGCCTGGAGGACAGAAGACAATGAGCAGTTCTTC.

The chain recombines TRBV4-3 with TRBJ1-6, with D tentatively TRBD1 (5 bases). The CDR3 contains 15 residues. V lost 2 bases and J lost 11, with 16 bases in between. Per germline, CDR1 LGHNA and CDR2 YSLEER. CDR3 bases: TGCGCCAGCAGCCAATCCGGGACCGGGTTGACACCCCTCCACTTT. It translates to CASSQSGTGLTPLHF.

This clonotype was found many times. V is TRBV19 and J is TRBJ2-2; D is uncertain. Trimming left V 10 bases short and J 4 bases short, with 16 bases between. Germline V gives CDR1 LNHDA, CDR2 SQIVND (reference sequence). The CDR3 has 14 residues. CDR3: CATLPPKFTGELFF. The CDR3 DNA reads as TGTGCCACCCTACCACCTAAATTCACCGGGGAGCTGTTTTTT.